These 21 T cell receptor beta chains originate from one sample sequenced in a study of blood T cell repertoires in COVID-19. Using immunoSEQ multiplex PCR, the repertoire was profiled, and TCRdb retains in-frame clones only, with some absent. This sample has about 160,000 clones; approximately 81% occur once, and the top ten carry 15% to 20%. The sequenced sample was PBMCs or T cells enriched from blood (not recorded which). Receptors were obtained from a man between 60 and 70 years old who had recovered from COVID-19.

The CDR3 here is CASSLKGGWYSNQPQHF. CDR3 nucleotide sequence: TGTGCCAGCAGTTTAAAAGGGGGCTGGTATAGCAATCAGCCCCAGCATTTT. This chain connects TRBV28 to TRBJ1-5; 7 bases agree with TRBD1. CDR1 and CDR2 (germline): MDHEN, SYDVKM. CDR3 length: 17 amino acids. The junction had 7 bases not matched to a gene; V was cut back by 2 bases and J by 0 bases. Filled out from reference TRBV28 and TRBJ1-5, the complete variable domain reads DVKVTQSSRYLVKRTGEKVFLECVQDMDHENMFWYRQDPGLGLRLIYFSYDVKMKEKGDIPEGYSVSREKKERFSLILESASTNQTSMYLCASSLKGGWYSNQPQHFGDGTRLSIL.

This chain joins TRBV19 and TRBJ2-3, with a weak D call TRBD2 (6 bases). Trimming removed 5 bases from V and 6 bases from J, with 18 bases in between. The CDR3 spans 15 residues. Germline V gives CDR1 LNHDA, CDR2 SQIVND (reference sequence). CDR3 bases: TGTGCCAGTAGTGCCCCGGGACTCGCTGGGGATACGCAGTATTTT. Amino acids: CASSAPGLAGDTQYF. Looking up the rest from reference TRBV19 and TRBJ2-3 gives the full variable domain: DGGITQSPKYLFRKEGQNVTLSCEQNLNHDAMYWYRQDPGQGLRLIYYSQIVNDFQKGDIAEGYSVSREKKESFPLTVTSAQKNPTAFYLCASSAPGLAGDTQYFGPGTRLTVL.

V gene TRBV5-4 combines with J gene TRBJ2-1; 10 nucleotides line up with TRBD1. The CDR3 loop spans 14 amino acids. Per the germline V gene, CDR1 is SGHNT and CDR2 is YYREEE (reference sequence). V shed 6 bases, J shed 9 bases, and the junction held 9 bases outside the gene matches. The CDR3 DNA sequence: TGTGCCAGCACCAGGACAGGGGGTGGAATTGAGCAGTTCTTC. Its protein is CASTRTGGGIEQFF.

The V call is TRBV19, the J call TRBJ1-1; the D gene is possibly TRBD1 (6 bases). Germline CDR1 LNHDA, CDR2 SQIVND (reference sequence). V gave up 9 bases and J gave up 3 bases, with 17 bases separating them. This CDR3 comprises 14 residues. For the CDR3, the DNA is TGTGCCAGCAGGCCTGCCAGGGGATACACTGAAGCTTTCTTT. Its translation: CASRPARGYTEAFF. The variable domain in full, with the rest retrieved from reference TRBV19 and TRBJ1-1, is DGGITQSPKYLFRKEGQNVTLSCEQNLNHDAMYWYRQDPGQGLRLIYYSQIVNDFQKGDIAEGYSVSREKKESFPLTVTSAQKNPTAFYLCASRPARGYTEAFFGQGTRLTVV.

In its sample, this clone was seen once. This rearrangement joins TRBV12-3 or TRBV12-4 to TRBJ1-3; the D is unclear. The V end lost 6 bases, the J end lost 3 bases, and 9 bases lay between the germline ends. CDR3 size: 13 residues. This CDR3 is CASRSMFGNTIYF. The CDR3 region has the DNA TGTGCCAGCAGGTCTATGTTTGGAAACACCATATATTTT.

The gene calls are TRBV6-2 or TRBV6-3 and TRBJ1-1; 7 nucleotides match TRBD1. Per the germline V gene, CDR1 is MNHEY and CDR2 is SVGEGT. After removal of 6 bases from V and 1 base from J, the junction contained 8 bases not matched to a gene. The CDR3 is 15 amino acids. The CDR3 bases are TGTGCCAGCAGCCCTCCTCGGACAGGGAACACTGAAGCTTTCTTT. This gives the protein CASSPPRTGNTEAFF.

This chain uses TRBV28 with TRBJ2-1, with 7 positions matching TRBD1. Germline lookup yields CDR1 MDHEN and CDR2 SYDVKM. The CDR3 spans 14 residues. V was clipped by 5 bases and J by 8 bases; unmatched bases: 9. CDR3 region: CASSPTGERDEQFF. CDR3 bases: TGTGCCAGCAGTCCTACAGGGGAACGGGATGAGCAGTTCTTC.

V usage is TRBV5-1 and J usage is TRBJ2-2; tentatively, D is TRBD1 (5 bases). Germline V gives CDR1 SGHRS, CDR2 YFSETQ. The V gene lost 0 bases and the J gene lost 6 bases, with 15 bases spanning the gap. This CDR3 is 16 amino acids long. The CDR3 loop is CASSLDWTRMSGELFF. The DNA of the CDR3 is TGCGCCAGCAGCTTGGACTGGACAAGGATGTCCGGGGAGCTGTTTTTT.

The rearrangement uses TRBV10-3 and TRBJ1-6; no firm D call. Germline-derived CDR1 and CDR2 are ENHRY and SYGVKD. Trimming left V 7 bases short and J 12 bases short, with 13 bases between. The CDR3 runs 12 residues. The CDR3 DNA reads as TGTGCCATCAATACTGAGGGTGGACCCCTCCACTTT. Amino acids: CAINTEGGPLHF.

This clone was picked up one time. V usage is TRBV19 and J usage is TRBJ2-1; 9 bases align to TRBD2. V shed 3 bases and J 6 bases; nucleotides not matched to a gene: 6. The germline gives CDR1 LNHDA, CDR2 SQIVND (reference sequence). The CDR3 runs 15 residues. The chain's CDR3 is CASSIGGRAINEQFF. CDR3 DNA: TGTGCCAGTAGTATCGGCGGGAGGGCCATCAATGAGCAGTTCTTC. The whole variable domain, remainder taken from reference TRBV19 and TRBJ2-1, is DGGITQSPKYLFRKEGQNVTLSCEQNLNHDAMYWYRQDPGQGLRLIYYSQIVNDFQKGDIAEGYSVSREKKESFPLTVTSAQKNPTAFYLCASSIGGRAINEQFFGPGTRLTVL.

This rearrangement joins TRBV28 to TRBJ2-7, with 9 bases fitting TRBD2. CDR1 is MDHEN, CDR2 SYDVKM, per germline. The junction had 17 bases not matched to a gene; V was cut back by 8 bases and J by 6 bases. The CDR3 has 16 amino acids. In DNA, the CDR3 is TGTGCCAGCGGCGCCCATCGGGCGGGGGGGCCGGGCGAGCAGTACTTC. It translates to CASGAHRAGGPGEQYF.

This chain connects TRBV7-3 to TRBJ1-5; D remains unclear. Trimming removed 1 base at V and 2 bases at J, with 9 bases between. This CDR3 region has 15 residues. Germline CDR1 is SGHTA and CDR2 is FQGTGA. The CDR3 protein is CASSLNGEGNQPQHF. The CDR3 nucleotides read TGTGCCAGCAGCTTAAATGGGGAGGGCAATCAGCCCCAGCATTTT.

The DNA of the CDR3 is TGTGCCAGCAGCTTTGACTGGGACACCGGGGAGCTGTTTTTT. Its protein product is CASSFDWDTGELFF. V gene TRBV11-1 combines with J gene TRBJ2-2; no clear D gene. This CDR3 is built from 14 residues. Germline assignment: CDR1 SGHAT and CDR2 FQDESV (reference sequence). Trimming shortened V by 3 bases and J by 3 bases, and 8 bases separated the two germline ends. Full variable domain (rest looked up from reference TRBV11-1 and TRBJ2-2): EAEVAQSPRYKITEKSQAVAFWCDPISGHATLYWYRQILGQGPELLVQFQDESVVDDSQLPKDRFSAERLKGVDSTLKIQPAELGDSAMYLCASSFDWDTGELFFGEGSRLTVL.

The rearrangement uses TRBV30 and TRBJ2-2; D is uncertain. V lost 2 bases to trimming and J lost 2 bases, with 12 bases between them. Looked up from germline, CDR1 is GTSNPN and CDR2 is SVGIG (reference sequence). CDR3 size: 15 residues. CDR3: CAWSTTQTNTGELFF. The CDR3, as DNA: TGTGCCTGGAGTACCACCCAAACAAACACCGGGGAGCTGTTTTTT. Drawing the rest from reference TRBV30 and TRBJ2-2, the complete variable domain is SQTIHQWPATLVQPVGSPLSLECTVEGTSNPNLYWYRQAAGRGLQLLFYSVGIGQISSEVPQNLSASRPQDRQFILSSKKLLLSDSGFYLCAWSTTQTNTGELFFGEGSRLTVL.

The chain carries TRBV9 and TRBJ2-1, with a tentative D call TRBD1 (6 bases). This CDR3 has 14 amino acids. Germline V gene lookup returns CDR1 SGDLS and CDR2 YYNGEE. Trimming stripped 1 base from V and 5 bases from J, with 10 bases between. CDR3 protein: CASSVMGADNEQFF. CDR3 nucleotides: TGTGCCAGCAGCGTAATGGGGGCTGACAATGAGCAGTTCTTC.

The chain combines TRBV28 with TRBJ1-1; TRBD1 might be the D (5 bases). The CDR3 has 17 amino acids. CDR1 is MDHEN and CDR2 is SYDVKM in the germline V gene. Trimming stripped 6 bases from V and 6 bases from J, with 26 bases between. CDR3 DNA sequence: TGTGCCAGCAGACTACCTAGTCTTCGGGACTCTGGGGCTGAAGCTTTCTTT. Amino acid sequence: CASRLPSLRDSGAEAFF.

The CDR3 coding sequence is TGTGCCAGCAGCTTAAGGGCGGGAGAAGAGACCCAGTACTTC. Translated: CASSLRAGEETQYF. The chain links TRBV7-3 to TRBJ2-5, with 7 bases matching TRBD2. J gave up 3 bases and V 1 base, and 2 bases lay outside the gene matches. The germline V gene has CDR1 SGHTA and CDR2 FQGTGA. This CDR3 contains 14 residues. The full variable domain, completed using reference TRBV7-3 and TRBJ2-5, is GAGVSQTPSNKVTEKGKYVELRCDPISGHTALYWYRQSLGQGPEFLIYFQGTGAADDSGLPNDRFFAVRPEGSVSTLKIQRTERGDSAVYLCASSLRAGEETQYFGPGTRLLVL.

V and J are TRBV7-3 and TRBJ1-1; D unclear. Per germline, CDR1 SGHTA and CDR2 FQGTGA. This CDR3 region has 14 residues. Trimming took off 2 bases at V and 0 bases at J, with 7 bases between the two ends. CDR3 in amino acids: CASSLSGLNTEAFF. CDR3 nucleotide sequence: TGTGCCAGCAGCTTATCAGGTTTGAACACTGAAGCTTTCTTT.

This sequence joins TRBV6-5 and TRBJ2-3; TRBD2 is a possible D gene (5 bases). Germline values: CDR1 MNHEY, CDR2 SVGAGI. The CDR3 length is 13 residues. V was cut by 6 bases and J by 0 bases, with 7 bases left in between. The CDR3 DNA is TGTGCCAGCAGACGGGATAGCACAGATACGCAGTATTTT. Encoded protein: CASRRDSTDTQYF.

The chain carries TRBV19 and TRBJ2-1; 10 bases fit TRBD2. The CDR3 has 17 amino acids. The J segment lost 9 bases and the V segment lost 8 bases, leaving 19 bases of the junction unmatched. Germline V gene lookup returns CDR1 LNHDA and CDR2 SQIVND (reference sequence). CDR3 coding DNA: TGTGCCAGTGAAACGATACTAGCGGGATCTGCTTTGGGTGAGCAGTTCTTC. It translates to CASETILAGSALGEQFF.

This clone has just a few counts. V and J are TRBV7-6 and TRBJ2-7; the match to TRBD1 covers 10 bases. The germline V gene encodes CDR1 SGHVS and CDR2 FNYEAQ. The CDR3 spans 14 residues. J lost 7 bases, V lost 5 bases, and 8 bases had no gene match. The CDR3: CASSPGTGALEQYF. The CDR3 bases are TGTGCCAGCAGCCCCGGGACAGGGGCTTTGGAGCAGTACTTC.